The entry below gives a single T cell receptor (beta chain) sequence along with its context. Germline CDR1 is MNHEY and CDR2 is SMNVEV (reference sequence). The CDR3 length is 15 residues. V gave up 7 bases and J gave up 6 bases; unmatched junction bases: 9. This sample is drawn from a study of STAT5B mutations in CD4+ large granular lymphocyte leukemia. TCRdb's copy holds only in-frame clones and misses some; the assay was immunoSEQ multiplex PCR. The table records roughly 48,000 clones, around 70% of them present only once. Sequenced sample: CD4+ T cells from blood buffy coats. The clonotype was recovered from a human donor in good health. The V gene is TRBV27, the J gene TRBJ2-2; the match to TRBD2 covers 9 bases. CDR3 in amino acids: CASNGGGAVPGELFF. CDR3 coding DNA: TGTGCCAGCAACGGCGGGGGGGCCGTACCCGGGGAGCTGTTTTTT.